This TCR beta chain was recorded in a study of CD8+ T cells in alopecia areata (dated 2018 in TCRdb). Context from the whole study: Treated patients were enrolled in an open-label pilot trial of oral tofacitinib at 5 to 10 mg twice daily for moderate-to-severe alopecia areata. Patients stayed on tofacitinib for 6 to 18 months and then had 6 months of follow-up off drug so that delayed response and recurrence could be assessed. Disease severity in treated patients was measured with the SALT score, which quantifies the percentage of affected scalp surface area. To study T cell clonal expansion in alopecia areata, the researchers applied high-throughput TCRbeta sequencing to both the C3H/HeJ mouse model and human patients. In humans, TCRbeta sequencing was performed on scalp tissue and on sorted CD4+ and CD8+ peripheral blood T cells from healthy controls and from patients with patchy or totalis/universalis alopecia areata. Patients on tofacitinib were biopsied at baseline and after 4 and 24 weeks of treatment, and several of the patients also had a later scalp biopsy. Scalp clonality was compared among normal scalp (n=4), patchy alopecia areata scalp (n=8), and alopecia totalis/universalis scalp (n=8). RNA came from the PAXgene miRNA kit for fixed scalp, the miRNeasy kit for PBMCs, and the RNeasy kit for mouse skin. TCRbeta CDR3 regions were amplified by immunoSEQ multiplex PCR with 35 Vbeta forward and 13 Jbeta reverse primers.

Broader findings and caveats from the paper: Unlike mouse skin, which is dominated by gammadelta T cells, normal human skin has resident alphabeta T cells that are also sequenced, and this complicates analysis of the scalp TCR repertoire. During tofacitinib treatment, many expanded lesional clones remained in scalp and blood, and this persistence may partly explain relapse after treatment is stopped. Because the treated cohort was small and had only one nonresponder, larger studies are needed to examine links between baseline CD8+ expansion and response. Compared with mice, TCR sequences shared between patients were less clear, possibly partly because of HLA diversity across the patient population. Lesional scalp, especially in alopecia totalis/universalis, showed higher clonality and more expanded CD8+ clones than normal scalp, suggesting antigenic drive. Scalp clonality and the number of expanded CD8+ clones among the top 100 scalp clones were significantly decreased by tofacitinib.

The intended sense of this specimen's time point label: around 4 weeks on oral tofacitinib. Reading the label with the study, this specimen's treatment or condition is: oral pan-JAK inhibitor, 5-10 mg twice daily. From alopecia areata patients, peripheral blood was collected along with lesional scalp punch biopsies. Human scalp biopsies went straight into PAXgene tissue containers for immediate fixation. The library was obtained by the immunoSEQ multiplex PCR assay. To provide template for TCR sequencing, every sample had RNA extracted and reverse transcribed into cDNA. First-strand cDNA was synthesized using SuperScript III with a 2:1 mix of oligo-dT and random hexamers. A synthetic immune receptor repertoire was used to gauge amplification bias, and whatever bias remained was removed computationally. In the original analysis: Raw reads were preprocessed to remove errors, and CDR3 was defined according to IMGT conventions as the region from the conserved cysteine to phenylalanine. To get clonality, Shannon entropy was normalized by log2 of the number of productive unique TCRs and the result was subtracted from 1. Whether each scalp clone was CD4 or CD8 was inferred by checking scalp TCRbeta sequences against the CD4 and CD8 repertoires from sorted blood. TCRdb retrieved this table from immuneACCESS and kept in-frame rearrangements only. Not all clones are present; in checked studies, unresolved V genes account for under half, and no reason is known for the remainder. V, J and clone size were drawn from that table, and D and trimming were deduced from the DNA. The sample table records roughly 6,600 clones; under 70% of these occur just once. The leading ten clones occupy under 20% of the sample.

With regard to this clone: The antigen this receptor binds is unknown. No base quality information exists; no much larger clone differs at one position.

From cysteine to phenylalanine, the CDR3 is 15 amino acids long. Left in the record is the CDR3 DNA by itself, 45 bases read in frame from the first base. CDR1 and CDR2 are drawn from the germline V gene (reference sequence): MNHNY, SVGAGI. Trimming takes 2 bases from V and 1 base from J, and the germline ends sit 9 bases apart. The chain employs TRBV6-6 and TRBJ1-3; TRBD1 could be the D gene, as 5 bases match. Sequences were derived from skin, sampled at week 4, from a patient treated with tofacitinib. This clonotype was obtained from a human donor with alopecia areata. The DNA reads TGTGCCAGCAGTTACAACCAGGGATCTGGAAACACCATATATTTT. Its translation reads: CASSYNQGSGNTIYF.